Listed below are T cell receptor beta chains from one sample, sequenced in a study of immune evolution from preneoplasia to lung adenocarcinoma. Method: immunoSEQ multiplex PCR; TCRdb's copy keeps in-frame clones and lacks some. This sample carries 20,000 or so clones, about 79% of them seen once, and the ten largest clones take roughly 5.9%. Sequencing used FFPE invasive lung adenocarcinoma tissue. Every receptor here comes from a person in their sixties or seventies with lung adenocarcinoma. Both conserved end residues are part of each CDR3. A D gene is named only where the DNA matches it firmly. Expanded clones get a size class; other rows say once, few or many, or leave the size out.

TRBJ2-1 TRBV27 NA NA TGTGCCAGCAGTCCTAGGCGGGACAATGAGCAGTTCTTC CASSPRRDNEQFF
TRBJ2-5 TRBV19 NA NA TGTGCCAGTAGTGAGCCAGGGCGAGAGACCCAGTACTTC CASSEPGRETQYF
TRBJ2-1 TRBV7-2 NA NA TGTGCCAGCAGCCCCCTTACTAGACCGTCCTACAATGAGCAGTTCTTC CASSPLTRPSYNEQFF
TRBJ2-7 TRBV7-9 TRBD2 NA TGTGCCAGCAGCCCCCGAGGCGCGGGAGACGGAGTCTACGAGCAGTACTTC CASSPRGAGDGVYEQYF
TRBJ2-2 TRBV6-6 NA NA TGTGCCATAGGGGGAAGTAACACCGGGGAGCTGTTTTTT CAIGGSNTGELFF
TRBJ2-2 TRBV18 TRBD1 NA TGTGCCAGCTCACCTGGACAGGGGGGCACCGGGGAGCTGTTTTTT CASSPGQGGTGELFF
TRBJ2-7 TRBV28 TRBD2 NA TGTGCCAGCAGTCGCCCACCAACTAGCGGATCCTACGAGCAGTACTTC CASSRPPTSGSYEQYF
TRBJ2-7 TRBV28 NA few TGTGCCAGCAAATCGGGAGCGATCCTCTACGAGCAGTACTTC CASKSGAILYEQYF
TRBJ2-7 TRBV28 NA NA TGTGCCAGCACCCCCTCGGGGGACTCCTACGAGCAGTACTTC CASTPSGDSYEQYF
TRBJ1-4 TRBV7-9 TRBD1 NA TGTGCCAGCAGCTTAGGGGGACAGTTTAATGAAAAACTGTTTTTT CASSLGGQFNEKLFF
TRBJ1-2 TRBV6-6 NA NA TGTGCCAGCAGGGTTGGGGGAATCTATGGCTACACCTTC CASRVGGIYGYTF
TRBJ2-5 TRBV6-5 NA few TGTGCCAGCAGTCTTGGGGCCTGGGAGACCCAGTACTTC CASSLGAWETQYF
TRBJ1-2 TRBV4-1 NA once TGCGCCAGCAGCCAAGACAGGGACTATGGCTACACCTTC CASSQDRDYGYTF
TRBJ2-7 TRBV10-3 TRBD2 NA TGTGCCATCAGGGAGCGGGAGGCCCAGAACGAGCAGTACTTC CAIREREAQNEQYF
TRBJ2-1 TRBV7-3 TRBD2 NA TGTGCCAGCAGCTTAACGGCGGGGGGGCTACTCGAGGGAGGAGAAAATGAGCAGTTCTTC CASSLTAGGLLEGGENEQFF
TRBJ1-2 TRBV2 NA NA TGTGCCAGCAGTGAAGCGGTCGTCGGGGGCGGCAACTATGGCTACACCTTC CASSEAVVGGGNYGYTF
TRBJ1-2 TRBV30 NA NA TGTGCCTGGAGACCTACAGGTGCGAGCGGCTACACCTTC CAWRPTGASGYTF
TRBJ1-2 TRBV5-1 NA few TGCGCCAGCAGCTCGATAACGGAGGGTGGCTACACCTTC CASSSITEGGYTF
TRBJ2-3 TRBV19 NA NA TGTGCCAGTAGTATTGGGGATACGCAGTATTTT CASSIGDTQYF
TRBJ2-6 TRBV6-1 NA NA TGTGCCAGCGAACGAGTCTCTGGGGCCAACGTCCTGACTTTC CASERVSGANVLTF
TRBJ2-3 TRBV19 NA NA TGTGCCACAGGGGGGAACGGGCCAGATACGCAGTATTTT CATGGNGPDTQYF
TRBJ2-3 TRBV2 NA NA TGTGCCAGCAGTTACACAGATACGCAGTATTTT CASSYTDTQYF
TRBJ2-5 TRBV29-1 NA medium-sized TGCAGCGGCGGTTTAGGGCAACAAGAGACCCAGTACTTC CSGGLGQQETQYF
TRBJ2-5 TRBV18 NA NA TGTGCCAGCTCACCCCCGATGCAAGAGACCCAGTACTTC CASSPPMQETQYF
TRBJ2-2 TRBV6-6 TRBD2 NA TGTGCCAGCAGTTACGGACTAGCGGCCACCGGGGAGCTGTTTTTT CASSYGLAATGELFF
TRBJ2-7 TRBV18 TRBD2 NA TGTGCCAGCTCACGTCTAACTAGCGGCGAGCAGTACTTC CASSRLTSGEQYF
TRBJ1-2 TRBV5-1 NA few TGCGCCAGCAGTCAGGACCCTGACAACTATGGCTACACCTTC CASSQDPDNYGYTF
TRBJ2-4 TRBV28 NA medium-sized TGTGCCAGCAGTTTAGAGGGTCTCCGGTACATTCAGTACTTC CASSLEGLRYIQYF
TRBJ1-1 TRBV7-9 NA NA TGTGCCAGCACCTCGACACTACAGGGTTTCACTGAAGCTTTCTTT CASTSTLQGFTEAFF
TRBJ2-1 TRBV9 TRBD2 NA TGTGCCAGCAGCGTCTGGGGGGAGGGTGAGCAGTTCTTC CASSVWGEGEQFF
TRBJ2-3 TRBV11-2 NA NA TGTGCCAGCAGCTTAGTCGGGACCTCTGGAGGAGATACGCAGTATTTT CASSLVGTSGGDTQYF
TRBJ1-2 TRBV5-4 TRBD1 NA TGTGCCAGCAGCCCTCGACAGGGGCGATTACAAGGCTACACCTTC CASSPRQGRLQGYTF
TRBJ1-3 TRBV9 TRBD1 NA TGTGCCAGCAGCGCCAGGGGGAATCCTGGAAACACCATATATTTT CASSARGNPGNTIYF
TRBJ2-7 TRBV6-1 NA NA TGTGCCAGCAGTCGGTACTGGGGCGGATACGAGCAGTACTTC CASSRYWGGYEQYF
TRBJ2-7 TRBV11-3 TRBD1 NA TGTGCCAGCAGCCACCGGGACAGGTACTACGAGCAGTACTTC CASSHRDRYYEQYF
TRBJ1-3 TRBV29-1 TRBD1 NA TGCAGCGTTGAAGGAACAGGGGGATTTGGAAACACCATATATTTT CSVEGTGGFGNTIYF
TRBJ2-3 TRBV28 TRBD1 NA TGTGCCAGCCTGTCTCAGGGGGCATCAGATACGCAGTATTTT CASLSQGASDTQYF
TRBJ2-4 TRBV29-1 NA few TGCAGCGTTGAAGGTCTGGGGAACATTCAGTACTTC CSVEGLGNIQYF
TRBJ2-2 TRBV9 NA NA TGTGCCAGCAGCGTAGAAACAGGGATCGGGGAGCTGTTTTTT CASSVETGIGELFF
TRBJ2-7 TRBV5-6 TRBD1 NA TGTGCCAGCAGCTTGGGGGCAGGGGGTTACTACGAGCAGTACTTC CASSLGAGGYYEQYF
TRBJ2-7 TRBV5-3 NA NA TGTGCCAGAAAGGCGGGTCTAGGGGTCGAGCAGTACTTC CARKAGLGVEQYF
TRBJ2-3 TRBV18 NA NA TGTGCCAGCTCAACGGTAGATACGCAGTATTTT CASSTVDTQYF
TRBJ2-1 TRBV10-1 NA NA TGCGCCAGCAGTGAGGAGCGCTACAATGAGCAGTTCTTC CASSEERYNEQFF
TRBJ2-7 TRBV29-1 NA NA TGCAGCGTGGTGTCTGTCTCCTACGAGCAGTACTTC CSVVSVSYEQYF
TRBJ2-1 TRBV6-5 NA few TGTGCCAGCCCCCCCTACAATGAGCAGTTCTTC CASPPYNEQFF
TRBJ2-1 TRBV30 TRBD1 NA TGTGCCTGGAGTGTTGGTCAGGGGGTCTATGAGCAGTTCTTC CAWSVGQGVYEQFF
TRBJ1-2 TRBV5-8 NA NA TGTGCCAGCAGCCTCGCCACGAACTATGGCTACACCTTC CASSLATNYGYTF
TRBJ1-2 TRBV10-3 NA NA TGTGCCATCACCAAGGGGGGCCCTAACTATGGCTACACCTTC CAITKGGPNYGYTF
TRBJ2-7 TRBV18 TRBD2 once TGTGCCAGCTCACCCCCGACTAGCGGGAGGCCCCACGAGCAGTACTTC CASSPPTSGRPHEQYF
TRBJ2-5 TRBV15 TRBD2 few TGTGCCACCAGCAGTCCGCTAGCGGGAGCTGAGACCCAGTACTTC CATSSPLAGAETQYF
TRBJ2-1 TRBV9 TRBD2 NA TGTGCCAGCAGCGTTCGACTAGCGGGAGTCAATGAGCAGTTCTTC CASSVRLAGVNEQFF
TRBJ1-2 TRBV6-5 NA NA TGTGCCAGCAGTACGACAGAGAACTATGGCTACACCTTC CASSTTENYGYTF
TRBJ2-7 TRBV5-6 NA once TGTGCCAGCAGCTTGTTCACAGGAAGTTTGGAGTACGAGCAGTACTTC CASSLFTGSLEYEQYF
TRBJ1-5 TRBV7-9 NA NA TGTGCCAGCAACCAGGGGAATCAGCCCCAGCATTTT CASNQGNQPQHF